The entry below gives a single TCR beta chain sequence along with its context. This clonotype was counted many times. Its antigen is not yet known. The sample holds no much larger clone one base away, and base qualities are not on file. Library preparation was by PCR. The reads were generated on an Illumina HiSeq 2500. TCR library preparation used molecular barcoding, with unique molecular identifiers applied to normalize quantification of the TCRbeta repertoire. TCRdb reworked the public reads: Q25 trimming with fastp, MiXCR clone assembly, productive beta chains retained. For every CDR3 protein sequence, its rows merge into one entry that carries the most common genes and DNA. This sample holds almost 500,000 distinct CDR3 sequences; roughly an eighth were observed only once. Of the sample, 5% to 6% is held by the ten largest clones. The sample comes from a study of T-cell reconstitution after alpha-beta-depleted transplantation in children (dated by TCRdb to about 2016). Concerning the study at large: T-cell immune reconstitution after TCRalphabeta/CD19-depleted allogeneic hematopoietic cell transplantation in children was quantitatively tracked in the study by means of TCR repertoire profiling.

V has 0 bases trimmed and J has 4 bases trimmed; junction bases matching no gene number 5. As encoded in the germline V gene, CDR1 is MGHRA while CDR2 is YSYEKL. The CDR3 numbers 15 residues from cysteine through phenylalanine. Just CDR3 DNA is preserved here, 45 bases in frame from base 1. The sequence came from a human donor who donated a stem cell graft to a child with combined immunodeficiency. Sequenced here: PBMCs from the stem cell graft donor, sampled from the stem cell graft. The rearranged chain carries TRBV4-1 and TRBJ1-2; the central 7 bases match TRBD1. The DNA is TGCGCCAGCAGCCAAGATCCGGGACAGCCCTATGGCTACACCTTC. Translated, this gives CASSQDPGQPYGYTF.